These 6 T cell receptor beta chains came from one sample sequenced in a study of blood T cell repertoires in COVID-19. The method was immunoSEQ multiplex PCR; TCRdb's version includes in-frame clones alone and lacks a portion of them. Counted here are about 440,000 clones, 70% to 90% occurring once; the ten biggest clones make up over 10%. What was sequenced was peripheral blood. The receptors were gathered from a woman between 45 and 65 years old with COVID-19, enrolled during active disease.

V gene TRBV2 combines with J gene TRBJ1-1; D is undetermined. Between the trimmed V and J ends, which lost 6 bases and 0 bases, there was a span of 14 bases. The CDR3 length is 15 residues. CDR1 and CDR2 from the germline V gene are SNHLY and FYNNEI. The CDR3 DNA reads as TGTGCCAGCAGGCTTGACATCTCCCTGAACACTGAAGCTTTCTTT. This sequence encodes CASRLDISLNTEAFF. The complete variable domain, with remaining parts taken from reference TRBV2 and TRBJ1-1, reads EPEVTQTPSHQVTQMGQEVILRCVPISNHLYFYWYRQILGQKVEFLVSFYNNEISEKSEIFDDQFSVERPDGSNFTLKIRSTKLEDSAMYFCASRLDISLNTEAFFGQGTRLTVV.

CDR3 sequence: CASSARTLNTEAFF. CDR3 sequence (DNA): TGTGCCAGCAGTGCGAGGACACTGAACACTGAAGCTTTCTTT. The chain is built from TRBV2 and TRBJ1-1, with a weak D call TRBD1 (5 bases). V was trimmed by 4 bases and J by 0 bases, leaving 9 bases between them. The CDR3 spans 14 residues. CDR1 is SNHLY and CDR2 is FYNNEI in the germline V gene.

In DNA, the CDR3 is TGCGCCAGCAGCTTGGGGACAGGGATTGAAGCTTTCTTT. It translates to CASSLGTGIEAFF. V is TRBV5-1 and J is TRBJ1-1, with 8 positions matching TRBD1. After removal of 0 bases from V and 7 bases from J, the junction contained 2 bases not matched to a gene. CDR3 size: 13 residues. Germline V lookup: CDR1 SGHRS, CDR2 YFSETQ. The variable domain in full, with the rest retrieved from reference TRBV5-1 and TRBJ1-1, is KAGVTQTPRYLIKTRGQQVTLSCSPISGHRSVSWYQQTPGQGLQFLFEYFSETQRNKGNFPGRFSGRQFSNSRSEMNVSTLELGDSALYLCASSLGTGIEAFFGQGTRLTVV.

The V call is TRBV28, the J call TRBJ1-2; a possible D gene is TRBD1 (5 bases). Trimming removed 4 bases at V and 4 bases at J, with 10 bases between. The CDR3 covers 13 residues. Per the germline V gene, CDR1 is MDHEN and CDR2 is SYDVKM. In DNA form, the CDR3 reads TGTGCCAGCAGTTCCCCGACAGTCTATGGCTACACCTTC. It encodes CASSSPTVYGYTF.

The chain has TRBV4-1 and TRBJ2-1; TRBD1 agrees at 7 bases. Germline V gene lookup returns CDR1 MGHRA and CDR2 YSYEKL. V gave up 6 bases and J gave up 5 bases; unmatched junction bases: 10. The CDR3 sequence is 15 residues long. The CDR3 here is CASRPVGQNDNEQFF. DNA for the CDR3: TGCGCCAGCAGGCCAGTGGGACAGAACGACAATGAGCAGTTCTTC.

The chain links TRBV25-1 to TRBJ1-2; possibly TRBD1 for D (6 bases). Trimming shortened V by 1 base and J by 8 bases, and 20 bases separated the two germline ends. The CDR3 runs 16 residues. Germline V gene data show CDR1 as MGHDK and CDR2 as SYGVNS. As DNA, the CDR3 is TGTGCCAGCAGTGAATTCCAGACAGGCCTCCTGGGCGGCTACACCTTC. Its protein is CASSEFQTGLLGGYTF.